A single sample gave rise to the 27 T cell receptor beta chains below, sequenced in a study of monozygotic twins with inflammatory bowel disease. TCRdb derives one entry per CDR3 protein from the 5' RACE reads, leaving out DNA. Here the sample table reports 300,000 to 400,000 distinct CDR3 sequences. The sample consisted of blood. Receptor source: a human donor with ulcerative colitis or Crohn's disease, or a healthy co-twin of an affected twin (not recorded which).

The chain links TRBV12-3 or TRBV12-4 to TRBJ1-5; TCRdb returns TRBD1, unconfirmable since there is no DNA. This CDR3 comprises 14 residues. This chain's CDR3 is CASRPGTGNQPQHF.

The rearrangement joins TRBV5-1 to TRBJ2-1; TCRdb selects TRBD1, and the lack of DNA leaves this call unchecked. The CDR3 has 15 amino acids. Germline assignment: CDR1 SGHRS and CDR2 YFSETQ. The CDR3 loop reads CASSSIGTADWEQFF. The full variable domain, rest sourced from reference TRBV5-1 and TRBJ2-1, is KAGVTQTPRYLIKTRGQQVTLSCSPISGHRSVSWYQQTPGQGLQFLFEYFSETQRNKGNFPGRFSGRQFSNSRSEMNVSTLELGDSALYLCASSSIGTADWEQFFGPGTRLTVL.

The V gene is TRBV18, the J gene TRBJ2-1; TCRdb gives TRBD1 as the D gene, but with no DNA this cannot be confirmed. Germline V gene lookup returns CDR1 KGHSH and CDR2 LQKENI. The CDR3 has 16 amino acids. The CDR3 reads CASSPSDSSWLDEQFF.

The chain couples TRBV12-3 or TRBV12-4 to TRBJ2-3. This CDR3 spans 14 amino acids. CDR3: CASSLRQGSVTQYF.

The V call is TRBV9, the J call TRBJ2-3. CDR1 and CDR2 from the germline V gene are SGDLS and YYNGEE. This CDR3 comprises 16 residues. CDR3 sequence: CASSVVGLAGTDTQYF.

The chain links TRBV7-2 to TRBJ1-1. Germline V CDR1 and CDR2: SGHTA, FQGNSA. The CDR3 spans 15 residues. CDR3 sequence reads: CASSSSIGKNTEAFF.

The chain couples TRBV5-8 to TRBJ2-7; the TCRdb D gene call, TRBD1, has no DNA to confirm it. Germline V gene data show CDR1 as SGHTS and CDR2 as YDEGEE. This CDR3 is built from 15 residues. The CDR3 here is CASSSGQGVAGEQYF.

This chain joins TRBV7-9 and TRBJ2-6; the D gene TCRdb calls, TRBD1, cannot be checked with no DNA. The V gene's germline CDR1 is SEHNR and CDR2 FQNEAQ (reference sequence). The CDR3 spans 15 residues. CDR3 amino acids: CASSTYREGNVVLTF.

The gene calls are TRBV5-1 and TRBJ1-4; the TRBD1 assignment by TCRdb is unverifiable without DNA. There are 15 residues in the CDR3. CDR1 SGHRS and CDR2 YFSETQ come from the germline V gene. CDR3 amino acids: CASSLGDTRDEKLFF.

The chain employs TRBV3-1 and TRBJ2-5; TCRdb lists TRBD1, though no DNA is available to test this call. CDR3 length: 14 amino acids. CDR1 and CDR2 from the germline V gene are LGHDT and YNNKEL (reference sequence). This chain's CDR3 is CASSQGTGRETQYF.

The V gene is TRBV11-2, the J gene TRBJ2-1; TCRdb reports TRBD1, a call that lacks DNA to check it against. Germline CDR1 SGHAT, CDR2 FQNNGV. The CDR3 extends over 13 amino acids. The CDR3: CASSPGYGGEQFF.

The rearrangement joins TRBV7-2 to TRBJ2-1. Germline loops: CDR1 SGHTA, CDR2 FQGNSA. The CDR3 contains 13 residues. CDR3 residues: CASHWSGNNEQFF.

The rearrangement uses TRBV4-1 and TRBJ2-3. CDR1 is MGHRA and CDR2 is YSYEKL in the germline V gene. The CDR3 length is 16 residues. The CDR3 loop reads CASSQVLRRRTDTQYF.

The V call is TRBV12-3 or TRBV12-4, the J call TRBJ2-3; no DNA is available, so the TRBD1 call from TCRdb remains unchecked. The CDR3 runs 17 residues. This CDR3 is CASSSPGTGEEIDTQYF.

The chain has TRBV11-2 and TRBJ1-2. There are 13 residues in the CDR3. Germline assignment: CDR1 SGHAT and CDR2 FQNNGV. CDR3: CASIGPPNYGYTF.

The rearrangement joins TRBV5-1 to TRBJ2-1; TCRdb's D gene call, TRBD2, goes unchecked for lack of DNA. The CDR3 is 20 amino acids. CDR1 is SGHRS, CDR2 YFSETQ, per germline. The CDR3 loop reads CASSYLAGGKRMVSYNEQFF.

The chain's CDR3 is CASSYSLEQGASTDTQYF. V and J are TRBV6-5 and TRBJ2-3; as DNA is missing, the TRBD1 call by TCRdb cannot be tested. Germline CDR1 is MNHEY and CDR2 is SVGAGI. This CDR3 is built from 18 residues.

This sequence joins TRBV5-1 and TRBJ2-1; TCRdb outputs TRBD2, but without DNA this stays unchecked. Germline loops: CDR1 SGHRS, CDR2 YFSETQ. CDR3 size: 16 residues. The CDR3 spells CASSLVGPSGYNEQFF.

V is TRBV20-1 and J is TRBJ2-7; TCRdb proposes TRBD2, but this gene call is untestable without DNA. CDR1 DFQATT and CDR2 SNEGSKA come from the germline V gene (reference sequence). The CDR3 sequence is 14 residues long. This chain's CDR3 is CSATSGGSSYEQYF.

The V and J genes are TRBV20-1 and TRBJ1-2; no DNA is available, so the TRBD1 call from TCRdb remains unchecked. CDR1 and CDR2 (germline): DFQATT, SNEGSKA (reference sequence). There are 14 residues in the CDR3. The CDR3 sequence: CSASETGPNYGYTF.

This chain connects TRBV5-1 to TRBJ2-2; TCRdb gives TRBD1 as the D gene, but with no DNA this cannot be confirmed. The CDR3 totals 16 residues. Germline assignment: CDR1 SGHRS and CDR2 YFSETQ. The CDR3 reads CASSLDGQGRTGELFF.

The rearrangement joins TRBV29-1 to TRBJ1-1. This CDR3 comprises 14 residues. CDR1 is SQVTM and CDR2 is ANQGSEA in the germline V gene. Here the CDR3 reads CSVEVMSENTEAFF.

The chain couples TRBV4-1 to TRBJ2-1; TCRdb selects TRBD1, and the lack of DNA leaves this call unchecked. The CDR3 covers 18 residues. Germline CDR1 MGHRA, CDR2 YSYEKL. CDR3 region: CASSQDSWDRPFYNEQFF.

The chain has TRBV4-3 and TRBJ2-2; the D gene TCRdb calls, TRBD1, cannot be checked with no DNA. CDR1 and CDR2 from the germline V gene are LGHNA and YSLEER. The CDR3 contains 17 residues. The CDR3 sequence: CASSQFGTGVNTGELFF.

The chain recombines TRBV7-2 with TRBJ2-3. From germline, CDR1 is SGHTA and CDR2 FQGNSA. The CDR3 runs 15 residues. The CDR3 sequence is CASSLAPIFPDTQYF.

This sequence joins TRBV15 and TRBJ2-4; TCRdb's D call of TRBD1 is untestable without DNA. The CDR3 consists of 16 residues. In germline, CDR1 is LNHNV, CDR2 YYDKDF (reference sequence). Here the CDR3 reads CATSRVGGSAKNIQYF.

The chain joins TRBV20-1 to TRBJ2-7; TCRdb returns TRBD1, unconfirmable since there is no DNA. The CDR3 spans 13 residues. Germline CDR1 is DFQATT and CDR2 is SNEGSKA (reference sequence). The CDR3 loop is CSARRTGTYEQYF.